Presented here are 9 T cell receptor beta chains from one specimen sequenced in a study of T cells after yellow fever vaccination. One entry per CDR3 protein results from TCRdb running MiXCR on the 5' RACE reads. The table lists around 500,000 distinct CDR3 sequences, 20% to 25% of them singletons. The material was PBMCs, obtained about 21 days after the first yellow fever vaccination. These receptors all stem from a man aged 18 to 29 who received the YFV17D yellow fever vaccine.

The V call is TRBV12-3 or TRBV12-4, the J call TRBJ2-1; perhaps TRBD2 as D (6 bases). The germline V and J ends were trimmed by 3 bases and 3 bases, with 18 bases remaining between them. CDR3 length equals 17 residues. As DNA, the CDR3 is TGTGCCAGCAGTTTTAGCGGAGAGGCATCTATCTACAATGAGCAGTTCTTC. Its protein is CASSFSGEASIYNEQFF.

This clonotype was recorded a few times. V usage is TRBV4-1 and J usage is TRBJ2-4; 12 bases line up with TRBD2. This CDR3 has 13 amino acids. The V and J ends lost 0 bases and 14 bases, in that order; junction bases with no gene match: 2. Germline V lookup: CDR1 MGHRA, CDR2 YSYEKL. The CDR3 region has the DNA TGCGCCAGCAGCCAAGAGTCTAGCGGGGGGGAGTACTTC. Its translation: CASSQESSGGEYF.

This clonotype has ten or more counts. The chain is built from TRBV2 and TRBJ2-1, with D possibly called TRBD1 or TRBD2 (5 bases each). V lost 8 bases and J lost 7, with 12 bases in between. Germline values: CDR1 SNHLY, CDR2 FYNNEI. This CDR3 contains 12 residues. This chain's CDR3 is CASGGIGNEQFF. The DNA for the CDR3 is TGTGCCAGCGGGGGTATTGGGAATGAGCAGTTCTTC.

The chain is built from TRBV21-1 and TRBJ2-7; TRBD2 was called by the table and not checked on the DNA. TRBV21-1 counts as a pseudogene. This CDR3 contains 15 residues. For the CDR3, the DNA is TGTGCCAGCAGCAAATGGGACTTGGACTCCTACGAGCAGTACTTC. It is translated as CASSKWDLDSYEQYF.

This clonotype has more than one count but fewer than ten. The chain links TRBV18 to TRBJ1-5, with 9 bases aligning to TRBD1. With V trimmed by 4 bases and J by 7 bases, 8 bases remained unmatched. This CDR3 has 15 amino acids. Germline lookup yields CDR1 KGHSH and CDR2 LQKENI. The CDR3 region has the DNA TGTGCCAGCTCACTTGAAAACAGGGGGCAACAGCCCCAGCATTTT. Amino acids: CASSLENRGQQPQHF.

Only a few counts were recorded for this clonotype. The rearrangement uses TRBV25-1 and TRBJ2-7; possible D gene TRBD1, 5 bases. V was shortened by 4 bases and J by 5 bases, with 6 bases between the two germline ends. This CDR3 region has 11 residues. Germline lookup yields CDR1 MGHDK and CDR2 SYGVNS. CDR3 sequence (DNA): TGTGCCAGCAGTGTAGGGGACGAGCAGTACTTC. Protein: CASSVGDEQYF.

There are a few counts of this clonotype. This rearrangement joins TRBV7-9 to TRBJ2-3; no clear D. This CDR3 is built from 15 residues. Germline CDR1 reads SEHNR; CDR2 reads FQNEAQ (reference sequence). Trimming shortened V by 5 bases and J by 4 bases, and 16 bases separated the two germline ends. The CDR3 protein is CASSPSGPSPDTQYF. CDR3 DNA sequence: TGTGCCAGCAGCCCCTCCGGGCCGAGCCCAGATACGCAGTATTTT.

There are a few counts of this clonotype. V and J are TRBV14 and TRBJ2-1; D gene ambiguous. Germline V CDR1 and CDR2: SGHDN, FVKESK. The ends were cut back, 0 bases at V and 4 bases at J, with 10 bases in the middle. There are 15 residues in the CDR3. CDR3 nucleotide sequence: TGTGCCAGCAGCCAAGATTCGCGGCGGTACAATGAGCAGTTCTTC. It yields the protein CASSQDSRRYNEQFF.

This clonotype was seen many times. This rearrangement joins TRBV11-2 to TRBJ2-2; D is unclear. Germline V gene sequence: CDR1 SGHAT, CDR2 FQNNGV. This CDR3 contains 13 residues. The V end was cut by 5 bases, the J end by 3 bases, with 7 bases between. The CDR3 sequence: CASSGLYTGELFF. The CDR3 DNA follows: TGTGCCAGCAGCGGTTTGTACACCGGGGAGCTGTTTTTT.